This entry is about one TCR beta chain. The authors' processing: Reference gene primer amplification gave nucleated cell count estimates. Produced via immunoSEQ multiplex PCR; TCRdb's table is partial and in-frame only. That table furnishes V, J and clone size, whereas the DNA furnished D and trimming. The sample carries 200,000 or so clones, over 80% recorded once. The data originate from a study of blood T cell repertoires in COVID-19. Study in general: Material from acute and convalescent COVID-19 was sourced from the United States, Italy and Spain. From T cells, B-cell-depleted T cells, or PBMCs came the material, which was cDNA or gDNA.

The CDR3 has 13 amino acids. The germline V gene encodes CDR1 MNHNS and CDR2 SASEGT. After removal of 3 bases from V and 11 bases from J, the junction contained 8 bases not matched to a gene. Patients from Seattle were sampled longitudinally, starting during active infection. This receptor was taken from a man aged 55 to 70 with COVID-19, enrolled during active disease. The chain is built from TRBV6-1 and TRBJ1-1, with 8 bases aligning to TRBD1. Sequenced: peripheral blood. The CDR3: CASSDPRTGLAFF. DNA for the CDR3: TGTGCCAGCAGTGACCCTCGGACAGGGCTCGCTTTCTTT.